This TCR beta chain was captured in a study of blood T cell repertoires in COVID-19. As for the study in general: Material from acute and convalescent COVID-19 was sourced from the United States, Italy and Spain. From T cells, B-cell-depleted T cells, or PBMCs came the material, which was cDNA or gDNA.

Per the authors' pipeline: The assay estimated nucleated cells by amplifying reference gene primers. The repertoire was sequenced with immunoSEQ multiplex PCR; TCRdb's copy has only in-frame clones and lacks some. V, J and clone size derive from that table, while D and trimming were established from the DNA sequence. The top ten clones hold 5.5% to 7% of a sample with around 72,000 clones, about 91% of them seen once. From germline, CDR1 is LNHDA and CDR2 SQIVND (reference sequence). Trimming shortened V by 2 bases and J by 2 bases, and 16 bases separated the two germline ends. The CDR3 runs to 17 residues.

The sequenced sample was peripheral blood. V is TRBV19 and J is TRBJ1-5; possibly TRBD1 for D (5 bases). This clonotype was sampled from a woman between 70 and 85 years old with acute or convalescent COVID-19. The CDR3 loop reads CASSIKGLRSGNQPQHF. CDR3 nucleotide sequence: TGTGCCAGTAGTATAAAGGGGTTGAGGAGTGGCAATCAGCCCCAGCATTTT.